The 20 T cell receptor beta chains below were found in one sample sequenced in a study of regulatory T cells in long-lasting Graves disease. Time point noted: newly diagnosed GD, antithyroid drugs for less than 3 months. With RNA extracted from PBMCs as input, the TCR library was made. Building the TCR beta libraries relied on iRepertoire HTBI primers, and CDR3 regions underwent Arm-PCR. TCRdb recomputed calls from the multiplex PCR reads with MiXCR, one row per CDR3 protein. This table holds 350,000 to 550,000 distinct CDR3 sequences, 11% to 15% found once. A further study also used this sample, focusing on T cells in Graves' hyperthyroidism and ophthalmopathy.

The source was peripheral blood mononuclear cells (PBMCs), collected at new diagnosis, from a patient treated with antithyroid drugs. All receptors come from a woman in her 50s with Graves disease.

V and J are TRBV28 and TRBJ1-5, with D uncertain. This CDR3 has 15 amino acids. The V end was cut by 2 bases, the J end by 4 bases, with 12 bases between. Per the germline V gene, CDR1 is MDHEN and CDR2 is SYDVKM. The CDR3 coding sequence is TGTGCCAGCAGTTTAGCCTCAACCAGGAATCAGCCCCAGCATTTT. This encodes CASSLASTRNQPQHF.

This clonotype appeared many times. The J gene is TRBJ2-1, the V gene TRBV29-1; 9 positions agree with TRBD1. Germline CDR1 reads SQVTM; CDR2 reads ANQGSEA. J was trimmed by 5 bases and V by 5 bases; bases with no gene match: 10. This CDR3 comprises 15 residues. In DNA form, the CDR3 reads TGCAGCGTTCCCTCCCGGGACAGGGAGAACAATGAGCAGTTCTTC. Its protein is CSVPSRDRENNEQFF.

As to this clonotype: This clone may be a read error of a much larger clone one base away. V usage is TRBV6-5 and J usage is TRBJ2-3, with D possibly matching TRBD2 (6 bases). Looked up from germline, CDR1 is MNHEY and CDR2 is SVGAGI. The V and J ends lost 4 bases and 8 bases respectively, with 22 bases between them. There are 16 residues in the CDR3. The CDR3, as DNA: TGTGCCAGCAGTTCCCCTTATTTGGAGGGAGGAAGTACGCAGTATTTT. The encoded protein is CASSSPYLEGGSTQYF.

The chain joins TRBV25-1 to TRBJ1-4; D remains ambiguous. The V end was cut by 1 base, the J end by 0 bases, with 9 bases between. Per germline, CDR1 MGHDK and CDR2 SYGVNS. CDR3 size: 16 residues. This chain's CDR3 is CASSEFGSATNEKLFF. Written as DNA, the CDR3 is TGTGCCAGCAGTGAATTTGGCTCTGCAACTAATGAAAAACTGTTTTTT.

This clonotype was counted many times. The chain is built from TRBV28 and TRBJ2-7; 7 bases agree with TRBD2. V shed 6 bases, J shed 3 bases, and the junction held 8 bases outside the gene matches. Germline loops: CDR1 MDHEN, CDR2 SYDVKM. This CDR3 region has 14 residues. CDR3 region: CASSGRRSNYEQYF. The CDR3 DNA sequence: TGTGCCAGCAGCGGGAGGAGAAGTAACTACGAGCAGTACTTC.

This clonotype appeared many times. This chain links TRBV28 with TRBJ2-7; 9 bases agree with TRBD2. The CDR3 runs to 14 residues. The germline gives CDR1 MDHEN, CDR2 SYDVKM. Trimming cost V 3 bases and J 3 bases; bases outside gene matches: 3. The CDR3 loop reads CASSFTSGYYEQYF. The CDR3 DNA follows: TGTGCCAGCAGTTTCACTAGCGGGTACTACGAGCAGTACTTC.

This clonotype appeared a few times. The chain is built from TRBV9 and TRBJ2-7; no reliable D call. Germline V gene lookup returns CDR1 SGDLS and CDR2 YYNGEE. This CDR3 comprises 15 residues. V was shortened by 4 bases and J by 2 bases, with 16 bases between the two germline ends. The CDR3 spells CASSPLSGDTYEQYF. The CDR3 nucleotides read TGTGCCAGCAGCCCCCTTTCTGGCGACACCTACGAGCAGTACTTC. The full variable domain, in which reference TRBV9 and TRBJ2-7 provide the parts outside the CDR3, is DSGVTQTPKHLITATGQRVTLRCSPRSGDLSVYWYQQSLDQGLQFLIQYYNGEERAKGNILERFSAQQFPDLHSELNLSSLELGDSALYFCASSPLSGDTYEQYFGPGTRLTVT.

This clonotype was observed a handful of times. V gene TRBV27 combines with J gene TRBJ2-2; D gene ambiguous. The germline V gene encodes CDR1 MNHEY and CDR2 SMNVEV (reference sequence). Trimming shortened V by 5 bases and J by 4 bases, and 8 bases separated the two germline ends. This CDR3 contains 13 residues. The CDR3 DNA reads TGTGCCAGCAGTCCCCGCCCCACCGGGGAGCTGTTTTTT. As protein: CASSPRPTGELFF.

This clonotype occurred many times. The gene calls are TRBV30 and TRBJ2-5; tentatively, D is TRBD2 (6 bases). V was clipped by 2 bases and J by 4 bases, with 20 bases between them. Germline CDR1 is GTSNPN and CDR2 is SVGIG (reference sequence). The CDR3 runs to 16 residues. CDR3 DNA: TGTGCCTGGAGTCGGGCGGGGCGACGGGCTGGAGAGACCCAGTACTTC. As protein: CAWSRAGRRAGETQYF.

This clonotype was seen more than once but under ten times. The chain uses TRBV24-1 and TRBJ2-5; D is unresolved. The CDR3 spans 10 residues. V was trimmed by 5 bases and J by 4 bases, leaving 1 base between them. Germline V gives CDR1 KGHDR, CDR2 SFDVKD. The chain's CDR3 is CATSAETQYF. Here the CDR3 DNA reads TGTGCCACCAGTGCAGAGACCCAGTACTTC.

This clonotype has at least ten counts. J is TRBJ2-5 and V is TRBV10-3; D is undetermined. The CDR3 has 13 amino acids. Germline CDR1 is ENHRY and CDR2 is SYGVKD. Trimming pared 4 bases from V and 1 base from J, leaving 7 bases between. CDR3 protein: CAISGRSQETQYF. The CDR3 DNA reads as TGTGCCATCAGTGGGAGATCCCAAGAGACCCAGTACTTC.

The table lists this clonotype with a few counts. For the CDR3, the DNA is TGTGCCAGTAGTATTCAGATCGCTAACTATGGCTACACCTTC. Amino acid sequence: CASSIQIANYGYTF. V gene TRBV19 combines with J gene TRBJ1-2; D is uncertain. CDR3 size: 14 residues. Per germline, CDR1 LNHDA and CDR2 SQIVND (reference sequence). V lost 3 bases to trimming and J lost 0 bases, with 8 bases between them.

This clonotype was seen a handful of times. Compared with germline, one end of the junction differs, possibly owing to a read error. The V and J genes are TRBV6-2 or TRBV6-3 and TRBJ2-7, with 11 bases identical to TRBD2. Germline V CDR1 and CDR2: MNHEY, SVGEGT. This CDR3 comprises 14 residues. CDR3 in DNA: TGCGCCAGCAGTGATACTAGCGGGAGTGTCGAGCAGTACTTC. Translation gives CASSDTSGSVEQYF.

This clonotype was seen at least ten times. The rearrangement uses TRBV24-1 and TRBJ2-5, with D perhaps TRBD2 (6 bases). The CDR3 length is 13 residues. V gave up 2 bases and J gave up 4 bases, with 7 bases separating them. CDR1 is KGHDR and CDR2 is SFDVKD in the germline V gene. The CDR3 nucleotides are TGTGCCACCAGTGATTCCGGGAGAGAGACCCAGTACTTC. This codes for CATSDSGRETQYF.

Many counts were recorded for this clonotype. The chain links TRBV5-1 to TRBJ2-2, with a weak D call TRBD2 (5 bases). The CDR3 sequence is 16 residues long. From germline, CDR1 is SGHRS and CDR2 YFSETQ. V lost 1 base, J lost 4 bases, and 14 bases lay in between. In DNA, the CDR3 is TGCGCCAGCAGCTTGAGGGCGCCCGCGGGCACCGGGGAGCTGTTTTTT. Translating gives CASSLRAPAGTGELFF.

As for this clonotype: This clone may be a read error of a much larger clone one base away. V is TRBV5-1 and J is TRBJ1-1; the match to TRBD1 covers 7 bases. J lost 1 base, V lost 4 bases, and 4 bases had no gene match. The germline CDR1 and CDR2 sequences are SGHRS and YFSETQ. This CDR3 has 14 residues. CDR3 nucleotide sequence: TGCGCCAGCAGCCCGGGACAGAAGAACACTGAAGCTTTCTTT. Translated, it gives CASSPGQKNTEAFF.

CDR3 sequence (DNA): TGTGCCAGCAGCCCATGGGGCGGGAGTCACTACGAGCAGTACTTC. Its protein product is CASSPWGGSHYEQYF. The chain combines TRBV5-4 with TRBJ2-7; 7 nucleotides line up with TRBD2. The J segment lost 3 bases and the V segment lost 4 bases, leaving 10 bases of the junction unmatched. The CDR3 length is 15 residues. From germline, CDR1 is SGHNT and CDR2 YYREEE (reference sequence).

A note on this clonotype: Just one base apart from a much larger clone, this may be a read error. J is TRBJ2-5 and V is TRBV18; D uncertain. Germline V gene data show CDR1 as KGHSH and CDR2 as LQKENI. There are 14 residues in the CDR3. CDR3 in amino acids: CASPPPNTQETQYF. In nucleotides, the CDR3 is TGTGCCAGCCCACCACCGAACACCCAAGAGACCCAGTACTTC.

This clonotype was detected ten times or more. The DNA for the CDR3 is TGTGCCAGCTCACCAATTGGGGACAGGGTACAAGTGGAGTACTTC. Its translation: CASSPIGDRVQVEYF. V gene TRBV18 combines with J gene TRBJ2-7, with 9 positions matching TRBD1. Germline V gives CDR1 KGHSH, CDR2 LQKENI. Losses at the gene ends were 2 bases for V and 11 bases for J; bases not matched to a gene: 13. This CDR3 is 15 amino acids long.

The sample holds a few counts of this clonotype. The V call is TRBV20-1, the J call TRBJ2-1; TRBD1 agrees at 7 bases. The V gene end was trimmed by 6 bases and the J gene end by 11 bases; junction bases not matched to a gene: 13. The CDR3 is made up of 13 amino acids. Germline-derived CDR1 and CDR2 are DFQATT and SNEGSKA (reference sequence). Here the CDR3 reads CSAPEPNRGQQFF. The DNA of the CDR3 is TGCAGTGCCCCCGAGCCTAACAGGGGCCAGCAGTTCTTC.